A selection of T cell receptor beta chains follows, all from one sample in a study of T cell changes during pregnancy in multiple sclerosis. Profiling relied on immunoSEQ multiplex PCR, and the TCRdb table lists in-frame clones only, not all of them. Of about 68,000 clones detected, around nine tenths appear once; the ten largest clones hold around 1.5%. The specimen was peripheral blood, collected in the third trimester of pregnancy. Source of these receptors: a female donor with multiple sclerosis, enrolled in a pregnancy study. CDR3s include the opening cysteine and the closing phenylalanine or tryptophan. A D gene is named only where the DNA matches it firmly. Clone size is stated in some rows and not others, as once, few, many or a class when expanded.

len: 14; j_gene: TRBJ2-3; abundance: NA; v_gene: TRBV4-3; d_gene: NA; CDR3nt: TGCGCCAGCAGCCACCAGACTAATTCAGATACGCAGTATTTT; CDR3aa: CASSHQTNSDTQYF
len: 14; j_gene: TRBJ1-5; abundance: once; v_gene: TRBV5-1; d_gene: NA; CDR3nt: TGCGCCAGCAGCTTCGGCCCGGAGGGTCAGCCCCAGCATTTT; CDR3aa: CASSFGPEGQPQHF
len: 15; j_gene: TRBJ2-3; abundance: NA; v_gene: TRBV25-1; d_gene: NA; CDR3nt: TGTGCCAGCAGTGAAGATCTACCCCGCACAGATACGCAGTATTTT; CDR3aa: CASSEDLPRTDTQYF
len: 15; j_gene: TRBJ2-6; abundance: NA; v_gene: TRBV30; d_gene: NA; CDR3nt: TGTGCCTGGAGCGAAGACAGCTCTGGGGCCAACGTCCTGACTTTC; CDR3aa: CAWSEDSSGANVLTF
len: 13; j_gene: TRBJ1-2; abundance: NA; v_gene: TRBV14; d_gene: NA; CDR3nt: TGTGCCAGCAGCCAAGTAGTCACCTATGGCTACACCTTC; CDR3aa: CASSQVVTYGYTF
len: 15; j_gene: TRBJ2-7; abundance: NA; v_gene: TRBV7-6; d_gene: NA; CDR3nt: TGTGCCAGCAGCCCAGAGACGGGAACGAAACACGAGCAGTACTTC; CDR3aa: CASSPETGTKHEQYF
len: 13; j_gene: TRBJ2-5; abundance: NA; v_gene: TRBV7-2; d_gene: NA; CDR3nt: TGTGCCAGCAGCTTAGCGGGAGGTGAGACCCAGTACTTC; CDR3aa: CASSLAGGETQYF
len: 13; j_gene: TRBJ2-7; abundance: NA; v_gene: TRBV5-4; d_gene: TRBD2; CDR3nt: TGCTGCTTTGGGACTAGCGGGACCTACGAGCAGTACTTC; CDR3aa: CCFGTSGTYEQYF
len: 15; j_gene: TRBJ2-5; abundance: NA; v_gene: TRBV19; d_gene: TRBD1; CDR3nt: TGTGCCACCACTCAAGACAGGGGGCCTGGGGAGACCCAGTACTTC; CDR3aa: CATTQDRGPGETQYF
len: 19; j_gene: TRBJ1-5; abundance: NA; v_gene: TRBV19; d_gene: TRBD1; CDR3nt: TGTGCCAGTAGGAGGATGGGGGGGACAGGAACCCTTTGGGGTCAGCCCCAGCATTTT; CDR3aa: CASRRMGGTGTLWGQPQHF
len: 13; j_gene: TRBJ2-7; abundance: once; v_gene: TRBV29-1; d_gene: TRBD1; CDR3nt: TGCAGCGTTGAAGGGGGACAGTTCTACGAGCAGTACTTC; CDR3aa: CSVEGGQFYEQYF
len: 17; j_gene: TRBJ2-4; abundance: NA; v_gene: TRBV7-8; d_gene: TRBD2; CDR3nt: TGTGCCAGCAGCTTAGAACGAATACTAGCGGGACTCAACATTCAGTACTTC; CDR3aa: CASSLERILAGLNIQYF
len: 12; j_gene: TRBJ1-2; abundance: few; v_gene: TRBV6-4; d_gene: NA; CDR3nt: TGTGCCAGCAGGGAGACAGTTGGTGGCTACACCTTC; CDR3aa: CASRETVGGYTF
len: 15; j_gene: TRBJ2-5; abundance: NA; v_gene: TRBV5-4; d_gene: NA; CDR3nt: TGTGCCAGCAGCTTGAGTGTTTCCAGCGAGGAGACCCAGTACTTC; CDR3aa: CASSLSVSSEETQYF
len: 13; j_gene: TRBJ1-2; abundance: NA; v_gene: TRBV27; d_gene: NA; CDR3nt: TGTGCCAGCTCGACAGGACGGGACTATGGCTACACCTTC; CDR3aa: CASSTGRDYGYTF
len: 14; j_gene: TRBJ1-5; abundance: NA; v_gene: TRBV30; d_gene: TRBD1; CDR3nt: TGTGCCTGTAGGACAGGGCGAAACAATCAGCCCCAGCATTTT; CDR3aa: CACRTGRNNQPQHF
len: 15; j_gene: TRBJ2-5; abundance: NA; v_gene: TRBV7-9; d_gene: TRBD2; CDR3nt: TGTGCCAGCAGCCCGAACCTAGCGGGATTAGAGACCCAGTACTTC; CDR3aa: CASSPNLAGLETQYF
len: 15; j_gene: TRBJ2-3; abundance: once; v_gene: TRBV7-2; d_gene: NA; CDR3nt: TGTGCCAGCAGCTTATCGAGGACTAGCACAGATACGCAGTATTTT; CDR3aa: CASSLSRTSTDTQYF
len: 15; j_gene: TRBJ1-3; abundance: NA; v_gene: TRBV14; d_gene: TRBD1; CDR3nt: TGTGCCAGCAGCGGAGGACAGGGGACTGGAAACACCATATATTTT; CDR3aa: CASSGGQGTGNTIYF
len: 14; j_gene: TRBJ2-6; abundance: NA; v_gene: TRBV5-1; d_gene: NA; CDR3nt: TGCGCCAGCACGCACTCCCCTGGGGCCAACGTCCTGACTTTC; CDR3aa: CASTHSPGANVLTF
len: 12; j_gene: TRBJ2-7; abundance: NA; v_gene: TRBV5-4; d_gene: NA; CDR3nt: TGTGCCAGCAGCTCTACAGGCTACGAGCAGTACTTC; CDR3aa: CASSSTGYEQYF
len: 18; j_gene: TRBJ2-1; abundance: NA; v_gene: TRBV7-2; d_gene: TRBD2; CDR3nt: TGTGCCAGCAGCAGAGGCGGGGTGGGACTAGCGTTTGGTGATGAGCAGTTCTTC; CDR3aa: CASSRGGVGLAFGDEQFF
len: 14; j_gene: TRBJ1-2; abundance: NA; v_gene: TRBV5-1; d_gene: NA; CDR3nt: TGCGCCAGCAGCTTGTCCGACAGATTAGTAGGCTACACCTTC; CDR3aa: CASSLSDRLVGYTF
len: 14; j_gene: TRBJ1-1; abundance: NA; v_gene: TRBV30; d_gene: NA; CDR3nt: TGTGCCTGGAGATGGGGACTGACGAACACTGAAGCTTTCTTT; CDR3aa: CAWRWGLTNTEAFF
len: 15; j_gene: TRBJ1-4; abundance: once; v_gene: TRBV6-5; d_gene: TRBD1; CDR3nt: TGTGCCAGCAGTTACGATACAGGGGGCTCTGAAAAACTGTTTTTT; CDR3aa: CASSYDTGGSEKLFF
len: 13; j_gene: TRBJ2-2; abundance: NA; v_gene: TRBV2; d_gene: NA; CDR3nt: TGTGCCAGCAGCTTTATAAACACCGGGGAGCTGTTTTTT; CDR3aa: CASSFINTGELFF
len: 14; j_gene: TRBJ2-5; abundance: few; v_gene: TRBV6-5; d_gene: TRBD1; CDR3nt: TGTGCCAGCAGCCACCGGGACAGAAAAGAGACCCAGTACTTC; CDR3aa: CASSHRDRKETQYF
len: 16; j_gene: TRBJ1-5; abundance: NA; v_gene: TRBV4-2; d_gene: TRBD1; CDR3nt: TGTGCCAGCAGCCAAGATTGGGGGACAGGGGGACAGCCCCAGCATTTT; CDR3aa: CASSQDWGTGGQPQHF
len: 14; j_gene: TRBJ1-1; abundance: NA; v_gene: TRBV5-1; d_gene: TRBD1; CDR3nt: TGCGCCAGCAGCTCGTGGACAGGGAGGACTGAAGCTTTCTTT; CDR3aa: CASSSWTGRTEAFF
len: 16; j_gene: TRBJ2-5; abundance: NA; v_gene: TRBV30; d_gene: NA; CDR3nt: TGTGCCTGGAGTGTAAGATGGCTGGGGAGGCAGGGTGCGCAGTACTTC; CDR3aa: CAWSVRWLGRQGAQYF
len: 14; j_gene: TRBJ1-1; abundance: NA; v_gene: TRBV7-9; d_gene: NA; CDR3nt: TGTGCCAGCAGCCATACGTCCCTCGGGACTGAAGCTTTCTTT; CDR3aa: CASSHTSLGTEAFF
len: 14; j_gene: TRBJ1-4; abundance: NA; v_gene: TRBV5-4; d_gene: TRBD1; CDR3nt: TGTGCCAGCAGTTTACAGGGGGCTGAGGAAAAACTGTTTTTT; CDR3aa: CASSLQGAEEKLFF
len: 13; j_gene: TRBJ2-1; abundance: NA; v_gene: TRBV29-1; d_gene: NA; CDR3nt: TGCAGCGTTGATCGGTGGGAGCGGGATGAGCAGTTCTTC; CDR3aa: CSVDRWERDEQFF
len: 15; j_gene: TRBJ2-2; abundance: NA; v_gene: TRBV5-1; d_gene: NA; CDR3nt: TGCGCCAGCACTAATATGGCGGCGAACACCGGGGAGCTGTTTTTT; CDR3aa: CASTNMAANTGELFF
len: 14; j_gene: TRBJ1-2; abundance: NA; v_gene: TRBV7-2; d_gene: TRBD1; CDR3nt: TGTGCCAGCACCTCGGACAGGGCGGGGCCTGGCTACACCTTC; CDR3aa: CASTSDRAGPGYTF
len: 16; j_gene: TRBJ2-7; abundance: NA; v_gene: TRBV10-3; d_gene: NA; CDR3nt: TGTGCCATCAGTGAGTCGGTAGTCTTAAGCTCCTACGAGCAGTACTTC; CDR3aa: CAISESVVLSSYEQYF
len: 18; j_gene: TRBJ2-6; abundance: NA; v_gene: TRBV7-2; d_gene: NA; CDR3nt: TGTGCCAGCAGCTTAGAGGTTTGGGCGAGCTCTGGGGCCAACGTCCTGACTTTC; CDR3aa: CASSLEVWASSGANVLTF
len: 12; j_gene: TRBJ1-2; abundance: NA; v_gene: TRBV5-4; d_gene: NA; CDR3nt: TGTGCCAGCAGCTTGGACAGCGGGGGCTACACCTTC; CDR3aa: CASSLDSGGYTF
len: 15; j_gene: TRBJ1-1; abundance: NA; v_gene: TRBV7-2; d_gene: NA; CDR3nt: TGTGCCAGCAGCTTAGTCGGGACTGCAAACACTGAAGCTTTCTTT; CDR3aa: CASSLVGTANTEAFF
len: 20; j_gene: TRBJ2-7; abundance: NA; v_gene: TRBV19; d_gene: TRBD2; CDR3nt: TGTGCCAGTAGTAAAAAGGGTTCTAGCGGGAGGAATTTTGGGTCCTACGAGCAGTACTTC; CDR3aa: CASSKKGSSGRNFGSYEQYF
len: 13; j_gene: TRBJ1-1; abundance: NA; v_gene: TRBV19; d_gene: TRBD1; CDR3nt: TGTGCCAGTAGTATAGGCTCGACAGGGGAAGCTTTCTTT; CDR3aa: CASSIGSTGEAFF
len: 14; j_gene: TRBJ1-2; abundance: NA; v_gene: TRBV30; d_gene: NA; CDR3nt: TGTGCCTGGAGTGTACGCGGGGGCGGCTATGGCTACACCTTC; CDR3aa: CAWSVRGGGYGYTF
len: 16; j_gene: TRBJ2-7; abundance: NA; v_gene: TRBV19; d_gene: TRBD2; CDR3nt: TGTGCCAGTAGTAGCGGGGGGGGAGCGGGAGCCGACGAGCAGTACTTC; CDR3aa: CASSSGGGAGADEQYF
len: 16; j_gene: TRBJ2-7; abundance: NA; v_gene: TRBV5-1; d_gene: NA; CDR3nt: TGCGCCAGCAGCTTCTCACCGGGACAAAGCTCCTACGAGCAGTACTTC; CDR3aa: CASSFSPGQSSYEQYF
len: 14; j_gene: TRBJ2-5; abundance: NA; v_gene: TRBV7-6; d_gene: TRBD1; CDR3nt: TGTGCCAGCAGCTCCGCGACAGGGGAAGAGACCCAGTACTTC; CDR3aa: CASSSATGEETQYF
len: 13; j_gene: TRBJ1-2; abundance: NA; v_gene: TRBV5-6; d_gene: TRBD1; CDR3nt: TGTGCCAGCAGCCGCACAGGGGGCTATGGCTACACCTTC; CDR3aa: CASSRTGGYGYTF
len: 14; j_gene: TRBJ1-3; abundance: NA; v_gene: TRBV6-5; d_gene: NA; CDR3nt: TGTGCCAGCAGTTATGGCAGCTCTGGAAACACCATATATTTT; CDR3aa: CASSYGSSGNTIYF
len: 16; j_gene: TRBJ2-1; abundance: NA; v_gene: TRBV11-2; d_gene: TRBD2; CDR3nt: TGTGCCAGCAGCCCCTGGACTAGCCCCCCGGGCAATGAGCAGTTCTTC; CDR3aa: CASSPWTSPPGNEQFF
len: 15; j_gene: TRBJ1-2; abundance: NA; v_gene: TRBV5-1; d_gene: TRBD1; CDR3nt: TGCGCCAGCAGCTTGGATACGGGACAGAACTATGGCTACACCTTC; CDR3aa: CASSLDTGQNYGYTF